These 19 T cell receptor beta chains were all obtained from the same sample, sequenced in a study of T cell responses to AZD1222 COVID-19 vaccine. Generated by immunoSEQ multiplex PCR, the TCRdb table keeps only in-frame clones and is missing some. The repertoire includes 100,000 or so clones, approximately 90% of them detected once, and 3% to 3.5% sits in the top ten. The sequences come from peripheral blood, collected on day 0 of AZD1222 vaccination. The receptors were gathered from an adult in good health.

The V gene is TRBV25-1, the J gene TRBJ2-7; unclear D gene. V was pared by 1 base and J by 4 bases, with 5 bases between. Germline lookup yields CDR1 MGHDK and CDR2 SYGVNS. The CDR3 covers 12 residues. CDR3 nucleotides: TGTGCCAGCAGTGAATTGGGGTACGAGCAGTACTTC. Protein: CASSELGYEQYF.

This clone appeared a single time. CDR3 loop: CASSKGGLTPGQGEEKLFF. The CDR3 DNA reads TGTGCCAGCAGCAAAGGGGGCCTCACTCCGGGACAGGGGGAGGAAAAACTGTTTTTT. V gene TRBV21-1 combines with J gene TRBJ1-4; TRBD1 was called by the table and not checked on the DNA. TRBV21-1 is noted as a pseudogene. This CDR3 has 19 residues.

The V gene is TRBV6-6, the J gene TRBJ1-2; D not certain. Trimming removed 0 bases at V and 7 bases at J, with 15 bases between. CDR1 and CDR2 from the germline V gene are MNHNY and SVGAGI (reference sequence). CDR3 length: 15 amino acids. The CDR3 reads CASSYSSSSSVGYTF. The CDR3 bases are TGTGCCAGCAGTTACTCGAGCAGTAGCTCGGTTGGCTACACCTTC.

This clone appeared a single time. The V call is TRBV12-3 or TRBV12-4, the J call TRBJ2-5, with D unclear. The CDR3 runs 12 residues. V lost 8 bases to trimming and J lost 2 bases, with 9 bases between them. CDR3 sequence reads: CASRWGQETQYF. CDR3 DNA sequence: TGTGCCAGCCGATGGGGACAAGAGACCCAGTACTTC.

The genes are TRBV18 and TRBJ2-5; D is unclear. The CDR3 extends over 15 amino acids. Per the germline V gene, CDR1 is KGHSH and CDR2 is LQKENI. Trimming removed 6 bases from V and 3 bases from J, with 17 bases in between. The CDR3 reads CASSMDRHTKETQYF. CDR3 coding DNA: TGTGCCAGCTCGATGGATCGACATACGAAAGAGACCCAGTACTTC.

This chain connects TRBV3-1 (or the pseudogene TRBV3-2) to TRBJ1-6; D is unresolved. Germline CDR1 and CDR2: LGHDT and YNNKEL (reference sequence). The CDR3 spans 13 residues. V lost 3 bases and J lost 7, with 7 bases in between. The CDR3 loop reads CASSQRGNSPLHF. The CDR3 DNA reads as TGTGCCAGCAGCCAGAGAGGGAATTCACCCCTCCACTTT.

Only a few counts were recorded for this clone. The V gene is TRBV5-6, the J gene TRBJ1-2, with 9 positions matching TRBD1. Trimming took 0 bases from V and 7 from J; bases not matched to a gene: 7. This CDR3 is built from 15 residues. Per germline, CDR1 SGHDT and CDR2 YYEEEE. The CDR3 region is CASSLDRGHGGGYTF. CDR3 sequence (DNA): TGTGCCAGCAGCTTGGACAGGGGGCATGGTGGTGGCTACACCTTC.

The chain uses TRBV7-8 and TRBJ2-5; D perhaps matches TRBD2 (7 bases). Germline CDR1 reads SGHVS; CDR2 reads FQNEAQ. Between the trimmed V and J ends, which lost 1 base and 1 base, there was a span of 16 bases. CDR3 length: 17 residues. The CDR3 coding sequence is TGTGCCAGCAGCTTAGTATATCGGGGGGCGGCCCAAGAGACCCAGTACTTC. Translated, it gives CASSLVYRGAAQETQYF.

This clone showed up just once. The genes are TRBV5-1 and TRBJ2-3; D not certain. Trimming cost V 2 bases and J 2 bases, with 9 bases left between them. Germline CDR1 reads SGHRS; CDR2 reads YFSETQ. This CDR3 contains 14 residues. CDR3 region: CASSLARITDTQYF. CDR3 nucleotide sequence: TGCGCCAGCAGCTTAGCCCGGATCACAGATACGCAGTATTTT.

This clone was recorded once. The CDR3 DNA reads TGTGCCAGCAGTCCCCCCCGCGGAGCTGGTTACACTGAAGCTTTCTTT. Translated, it gives CASSPPRGAGYTEAFF. The genes are TRBV28 and TRBJ1-1; D unclear. The CDR3 extends over 16 amino acids. The V end lost 5 bases, the J end lost 3 bases, and 19 bases lay between the germline ends. CDR1 and CDR2 (germline): MDHEN, SYDVKM.

The chain carries TRBV19 and TRBJ1-2, with D possibly matching TRBD1 (6 bases). Germline CDR1 and CDR2: LNHDA and SQIVND (reference sequence). The V end was cut by 4 bases, the J end by 4 bases, with 13 bases between. The CDR3 runs to 14 residues. CDR3 sequence reads: CASSRVGAAYGYTF. CDR3 DNA: TGTGCCAGTAGTAGAGTGGGGGCCGCCTATGGCTACACCTTC.

The gene calls are TRBV27 and TRBJ1-4, with unresolved D. Trimming took off 4 bases at V and 7 bases at J, with 7 bases between the two ends. Germline V lookup: CDR1 MNHEY, CDR2 SMNVEV (reference sequence). This CDR3 comprises 12 residues. This CDR3 is CASSSIGEKLFF. Written as DNA, the CDR3 is TGTGCCAGCAGTTCTATAGGTGAAAAACTGTTTTTT.

There are a few counts of this clone. The V call is TRBV6-1, the J call TRBJ1-3; D not resolved. The germline V and J ends were trimmed by 2 bases and 0 bases, with 17 bases remaining between them. The CDR3 has 18 amino acids. Germline CDR1 and CDR2: MNHNS and SASEGT. The CDR3: CASSESPVGLSSGNTIYF. CDR3 nucleotide sequence: TGTGCCAGCAGTGAATCGCCTGTGGGTCTTAGCTCTGGAAACACCATATATTTT.

The chain is built from TRBV9 and TRBJ2-1, with D possibly being TRBD1 or TRBD2 (5 bases each). There are 15 residues in the CDR3. Deletions cut 3 bases from V and 2 bases from J, with 12 bases between. Germline CDR1 is SGDLS and CDR2 is YYNGEE. This CDR3 is CASSADGTTYNEQFF. For the CDR3, the DNA is TGTGCCAGCAGCGCTGACGGGACGACCTACAATGAGCAGTTCTTC.

CDR3 residues: CASSVGLETQGSYEQYF. Written as DNA, the CDR3 is TGTGCCAGCAGCGTAGGACTAGAGACTCAGGGCTCCTACGAGCAGTACTTC. The V call is TRBV9, the J call TRBJ2-7; tentative D call: TRBD2 (6 bases). The length of the CDR3 is 17 residues. Germline lookup yields CDR1 SGDLS and CDR2 YYNGEE. V lost 0 bases and J 0 bases, leaving 16 bases between the germline ends. Drawing the rest from reference TRBV9 and TRBJ2-7, the complete variable domain is DSGVTQTPKHLITATGQRVTLRCSPRSGDLSVYWYQQSLDQGLQFLIQYYNGEERAKGNILERFSAQQFPDLHSELNLSSLELGDSALYFCASSVGLETQGSYEQYFGPGTRLTVT.

The chain is built from TRBV19 and TRBJ1-3; D is perhaps TRBD1 (5 bases). V lost 4 bases and J 0 bases, leaving 10 bases between the germline ends. Germline CDR1 is LNHDA and CDR2 is SQIVND (reference sequence). The CDR3 contains 15 residues. The CDR3 DNA is TGTGCCAGTAGTACCTCCGACAGCTCTGGAAACACCATATATTTT. This encodes CASSTSDSSGNTIYF.

CDR3 protein: CATSSATGWAFF. CDR3 in DNA: TGTGCCACCAGCAGCGCGACAGGGTGGGCTTTCTTT. This chain uses TRBV15 with TRBJ1-1; 7 bases match TRBD1. The CDR3 contains 12 residues. Germline V gives CDR1 LNHNV, CDR2 YYDKDF (reference sequence). Germline trimming cut 3 bases from V and 11 bases from J; bases unmatched to any gene: 6.

The gene calls are TRBV5-5 and TRBJ2-7, with 9 bases matching TRBD2. V lost 3 bases, J lost 2 bases, and 3 bases stayed unmatched. Germline values: CDR1 SGHKS, CDR2 YYEKEE (reference sequence). The CDR3 consists of 14 residues. The CDR3 region has the DNA TGTGCCAGCAGCTCTCTAGCGGGGCCCTACGAGCAGTACTTC. Translated, it gives CASSSLAGPYEQYF.

This chain connects TRBV30 to TRBJ2-4; D call uncertain. Germline assignment: CDR1 GTSNPN and CDR2 SVGIG (reference sequence). V was trimmed by 1 base and J by 1 base, leaving 8 bases between them. The CDR3 contains 14 residues. In nucleotides, the CDR3 is TGTGCCTGGAGTGCTCTGGGGGCCAAAAACATTCAGTACTTC. This sequence encodes CAWSALGAKNIQYF. Full variable domain (missing parts from reference TRBV30 and TRBJ2-4): SQTIHQWPATLVQPVGSPLSLECTVEGTSNPNLYWYRQAAGRGLQLLFYSVGIGQISSEVPQNLSASRPQDRQFILSSKKLLLSDSGFYLCAWSALGAKNIQYFGAGTRLSVL.